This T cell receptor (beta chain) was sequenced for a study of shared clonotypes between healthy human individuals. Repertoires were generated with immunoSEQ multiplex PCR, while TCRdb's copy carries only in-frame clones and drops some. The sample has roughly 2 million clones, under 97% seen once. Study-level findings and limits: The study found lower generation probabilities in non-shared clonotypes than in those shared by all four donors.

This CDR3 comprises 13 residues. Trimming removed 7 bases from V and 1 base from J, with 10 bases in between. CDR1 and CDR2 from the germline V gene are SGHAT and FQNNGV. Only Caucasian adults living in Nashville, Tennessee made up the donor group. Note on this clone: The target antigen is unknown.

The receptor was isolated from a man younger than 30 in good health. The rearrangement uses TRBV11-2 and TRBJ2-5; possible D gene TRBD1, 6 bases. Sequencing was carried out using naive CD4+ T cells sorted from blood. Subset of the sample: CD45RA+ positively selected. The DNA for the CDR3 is TGTGCCAGCAACCACAGGGTCCAAGAGACCCAGTACTTC. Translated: CASNHRVQETQYF.